These 14 T cell receptor beta chains were all obtained from the same sample, sequenced in a study of CD8 T cells in ankylosing spondylitis (dated by TCRdb to about 2017). Points the paper makes about the study in general: A TCR beta motif of eight highly homologous amino acid variants appeared characteristic of blood from ankylosing spondylitis patients.

Their antigens remain unidentified. The library was built by means of 5' RACE. TCRdb shows the sequencer as Illumina HiSeq 2500. TCRdb ran its own pipeline on the public reads, namely fastp trimming at Q25 and MiXCR clone calling, and kept in-frame beta chains. Entries that share a CDR3 protein sequence are merged under the most common genes and DNA. This sample comprises 350,000 to 550,000 distinct CDR3 sequences, 20% to 30% of them detected only once. The ten largest clones capture about 0.89% of the sample. Sequenced sample: blood, either unsorted or a sorted T cell fraction (not recorded which). All receptors come from a male donor with ankylosing spondylitis.

The sample holds a few counts of this clonotype. The chain employs TRBV27 and TRBJ2-7; 7 bases are a match to TRBD2. V lost 3 bases to trimming and J lost 4 bases; unmatched junction nucleotides: 9. This CDR3 has 15 amino acids. The germline V gene has CDR1 MNHEY and CDR2 SMNVEV (reference sequence). The chain's CDR3 is CASSLLAGGEYEQYV. In nucleotides, the CDR3 is TGTGCCAGCAGTTTGTTAGCGGGCGGGGAATACGAGCAGTACGTC.

The chain recombines TRBV6-1 with TRBJ1-1; D remains unclear. Per germline, CDR1 MNHNS and CDR2 SASEGT. Trimming left V 6 bases short and J 0 bases short, with 11 bases between. The CDR3 consists of 14 residues. The CDR3 region is CASSRGPMNTEAFF. CDR3 DNA: TGTGCCAGCAGCCGAGGGCCCATGAACACTGAAGCTTTCTTT.

This clonotype occurred once. One end of the junction does not line up with germline, which may come from a read error. V gene TRBV24-1 combines with J gene TRBJ2-3; 11 bases are shared with TRBD1. Per the germline V gene, CDR1 is KGHDR and CDR2 is SFDVKD. The CDR3 runs 15 residues. In nucleotides, the CDR3 is TGTCCCACCAGTGACCCTGGACAGGGGGCGGATACGCAGTATTTT. It encodes CPTSDPGQGADTQYF.

CDR3 sequence reads: CASSLARIGGELFF. CDR3 coding DNA: TGTGCCAGCAGTTTGGCCCGAATTGGCGGGGAGCTGTTTTTT. This chain connects TRBV12-3 or TRBV12-4 to TRBJ2-2, with no clear D. Trimming left V 3 bases short and J 7 bases short, with 12 bases between. The CDR3 is 14 residues long.

The table lists this clonotype with a few counts. The chain carries TRBV30 and TRBJ2-5; D is uncertain. The CDR3 covers 11 residues. V shed 0 bases and J shed 5 bases, with 4 bases lying between them. Germline CDR1 and CDR2: GTSNPN and SVGIG (reference sequence). The CDR3 DNA follows: TGTGCCTGGAGTGTGGGGGAGACCCAGTACTTC. Residues: CAWSVGETQYF. Filled out from reference TRBV30 and TRBJ2-5, the complete variable domain reads SQTIHQWPATLVQPVGSPLSLECTVEGTSNPNLYWYRQAAGRGLQLLFYSVGIGQISSEVPQNLSASRPQDRQFILSSKKLLLSDSGFYLCAWSVGETQYFGPGTRLLVL.

The CDR3 loop is CSARLAGGQFF. The CDR3, as DNA: TGCAGTGCGAGACTAGCGGGAGGGCAGTTCTTC. The rearrangement uses TRBV20-1 and TRBJ2-1; 13 nucleotides agree with TRBD2. CDR3 length: 11 amino acids. Germline-derived CDR1 and CDR2 are DFQATT and SNEGSKA (reference sequence). V shed 6 bases, J shed 12 bases, and the junction held 2 bases outside the gene matches.

The chain is built from TRBV24-1 and TRBJ1-5, with D hard to call. CDR3 length: 12 amino acids. Germline lookup yields CDR1 KGHDR and CDR2 SFDVKD. With 5 bases removed from V and 6 bases from J, the gap between germline ends came to 7 bases. CDR3 region: CATSGGSQPQHF. In DNA form, the CDR3 reads TGTGCCACCAGTGGTGGTTCTCAGCCCCAGCATTTT.

This clonotype was counted only a few times. This chain connects TRBV15 to TRBJ1-5, with D hard to call. Germline CDR1 and CDR2: LNHNV and YYDKDF (reference sequence). The CDR3 length is 16 residues. Trimming removed 4 bases from V and 7 bases from J, with 20 bases in between. CDR3: CATSTFRASQDQPQHF. The CDR3 nucleotides are TGTGCCACCAGCACCTTTCGGGCTTCTCAAGACCAGCCCCAGCATTTT.

The rearrangement joins TRBV12-3 or TRBV12-4 to TRBJ1-2; no reliable D call. Trimming pared 5 bases from V and 4 bases from J, leaving 14 bases between. CDR3 length: 14 amino acids. Here the CDR3 DNA reads TGTGCCAGCAGTACCGCGTCAGGCGGCTATGGCTACACCTTC. Translation: CASSTASGGYGYTF.

This clonotype has just a few counts. The chain uses TRBV20-1 and TRBJ2-3; 7 bases are shared with TRBD2. This CDR3 contains 15 residues. CDR1 is DFQATT and CDR2 is SNEGSKA in the germline V gene (reference sequence). The J segment lost 2 bases and the V segment lost 3 bases, leaving 8 bases of the junction unmatched. CDR3 sequence: CSASMVAGNTDTQYF. In nucleotides, the CDR3 is TGCAGTGCTAGCATGGTAGCGGGTAACACAGATACGCAGTATTTT.

V gene TRBV7-6 combines with J gene TRBJ2-5; 8 nucleotides match TRBD2. CDR1 and CDR2 from the germline V gene are SGHVS and FNYEAQ. The V and J ends lost 5 bases and 7 bases, in that order; junction bases with no gene match: 15. The CDR3 totals 16 residues. This chain's CDR3 is CASSASPTSGSGTQYF. DNA for the CDR3: TGTGCCAGCAGCGCCTCGCCCACTAGCGGCTCGGGGACCCAGTACTTC.

This rearrangement joins TRBV5-1 to TRBJ2-3, with TRBD1 matching over 10 bases. Trimming cost V 0 bases and J 0 bases; bases outside gene matches: 1. The CDR3 extends over 16 amino acids. Per the germline V gene, CDR1 is SGHRS and CDR2 is YFSETQ. The CDR3, as DNA: TGCGCCAGCAGCTTGGAGGGACAGGGGAGCACAGATACGCAGTATTTT. Protein sequence: CASSLEGQGSTDTQYF. The full variable domain, with the rest looked up from reference TRBV5-1 and TRBJ2-3, is KAGVTQTPRYLIKTRGQQVTLSCSPISGHRSVSWYQQTPGQGLQFLFEYFSETQRNKGNFPGRFSGRQFSNSRSEMNVSTLELGDSALYLCASSLEGQGSTDTQYFGPGTRLTVL.

This clonotype appeared a few times. The gene calls are TRBV5-6 and TRBJ2-5, with a weak D call TRBD2 (6 bases). With 2 bases removed from V and 5 bases from J, the gap between germline ends came to 13 bases. The CDR3 is made up of 14 amino acids. CDR1 and CDR2 from the germline V gene are SGHDT and YYEEEE. CDR3 DNA sequence: TGTGCCAGCAGCTTTCCGGGACTCGGGGAGACCCAGTACTTC. It yields the protein CASSFPGLGETQYF.

This clonotype was observed a handful of times. This rearrangement joins TRBV20-1 to TRBJ2-1, with TRBD2 matching 7 bases. The CDR3 sequence is 15 residues long. Germline trimming cut 0 bases from V and 8 bases from J; bases unmatched to any gene: 10. Per the germline V gene, CDR1 is DFQATT and CDR2 is SNEGSKA (reference sequence). CDR3 sequence reads: CSARDMREGLHEQFF. The CDR3 bases are TGCAGTGCTAGAGATATGAGGGAGGGCCTCCATGAGCAGTTCTTC.